The rows below give T cell receptor beta chains drawn from one sample of a study of blood T cell repertoires in COVID-19. TCRdb's copy holds only in-frame clones and misses some; the assay was immunoSEQ multiplex PCR. The table has roughly 100,000 clones, roughly three quarters seen once. Material: peripheral blood. Receptors were obtained from a woman at least 80 years old with acute or convalescent COVID-19. Both conserved end residues are part of each CDR3. The order of the fields is CDR3 protein, V gene, J gene.

cdr3_aa: CASSSESGTSYSYEQYF
v_call: TRBV6-2/TRBV6-3
j_call: TRBJ2-7

cdr3_aa: CASSLAGLVRETQYF
v_call: TRBV7-2
j_call: TRBJ2-5

cdr3_aa: CASSEADRGRKLGNQPQHF
v_call: TRBV2
j_call: TRBJ1-5

cdr3_aa: CSVRTGAEAFF
v_call: TRBV29-1
j_call: TRBJ1-1

cdr3_aa: CAWKQGRFGSYNEQFF
v_call: TRBV30
j_call: TRBJ2-1

cdr3_aa: CASSRHRQLPSTDTQYF
v_call: TRBV21-1
j_call: TRBJ2-3

cdr3_aa: CASSLSPLGTTREFF
v_call: TRBV27
j_call: TRBJ2-1

cdr3_aa: CASSWIGGDEQFF
v_call: TRBV5-1
j_call: TRBJ2-1

cdr3_aa: CASSFGGGVWNQPQHF
v_call: TRBV5-4
j_call: TRBJ1-5

cdr3_aa: CAWSTGSSGNQPQHF
v_call: TRBV30
j_call: TRBJ1-5